This TCR beta chain was identified during a study of cytomegalovirus exposure and HLA in healthy donors. The study's findings and limits: Apparent HLA restriction characterized most CMV-associated TCR beta chains in a later analysis. What was likely a sequencing artifact was a cluster of highly shared sequence variants. A few V segments could not be told apart, such as TRBV6-2 and TRBV6-3, and were left out.

This PCR relied on a set of 60 Vbeta primers and 13 Jbeta primers. Method: immunoSEQ multiplex PCR; TCRdb's copy keeps in-frame clones and lacks some. The sample yields about 160,000 clones, roughly 80% seen once. Germline-derived CDR1 and CDR2 are MDHEN and SYDVKM. V shed 3 bases, J shed 6 bases, and the junction held 6 bases outside the gene matches. The CDR3 extends over 14 amino acids. A note on this clone: Its antigen is undetermined.

Those who donated were healthy bone marrow donors. This chain joins TRBV28 and TRBJ1-2; 8 nucleotides line up with TRBD1. The sequencing sample was made of PBMCs. This sequence originates from a human donor in good health. CDR3 amino acids: CASSFVGQGDGYTF. The CDR3 DNA follows: TGTGCCAGCAGTTTTGTAGGACAGGGAGATGGCTACACCTTC.